The source of this T cell receptor (beta chain) is a study of STAT3 mutations in large granular lymphocyte leukemia. Regarding the study as a whole: Every T-LGLL patient had at least one immunodominant TCRbeta clonotype.

Generated by immunoSEQ multiplex PCR, the TCRdb table keeps only in-frame clones and is missing some. The data contain around 17,000 clones, approximately 84% of them singletons. Points on this clone: What it binds is not known.

V lost 2 bases and J lost 0, with 15 bases in between. The CDR3 spans 17 residues. Germline V gives CDR1 MDHEN, CDR2 SYDVKM. The chain carries TRBV28 and TRBJ2-3; D is unresolved. The specimen sequenced was peripheral blood mononuclear cells. The receptor's source is a man between 50 and 59 years old with T-cell large granular lymphocyte leukemia. Some clones in this sample may be carry-over from other donors' samples. The CDR3 DNA reads as TGTGCCAGCAGTTTACCGGGCCAGCGCCCTAGCACAGATACGCAGTATTTT. This encodes CASSLPGQRPSTDTQYF. The entire variable domain, with the rest obtained from reference TRBV28 and TRBJ2-3, is as follows: DVKVTQSSRYLVKRTGEKVFLECVQDMDHENMFWYRQDPGLGLRLIYFSYDVKMKEKGDIPEGYSVSREKKERFSLILESASTNQTSMYLCASSLPGQRPSTDTQYFGPGTRLTVL.